The next 7 T cell receptor beta chains were all read from a single sample in a study of T cell changes during pregnancy in multiple sclerosis. The repertoire was sequenced with immunoSEQ multiplex PCR; TCRdb's copy has only in-frame clones and lacks some. Of 65,000 to 95,000 clones in the sample, 75% to 90% are singletons; the top ten hold approximately 2%. The sequencing used peripheral blood, collected before pregnancy. Receptor source: a female donor with multiple sclerosis, enrolled in a pregnancy study.

This chain connects TRBV5-1 to TRBJ1-3; 8 positions agree with TRBD1. The germline V gene has CDR1 SGHRS and CDR2 YFSETQ. The CDR3 loop spans 14 amino acids. With 4 bases clipped from V and 2 bases from J, the junction kept 2 bases outside the gene matches. The CDR3 protein is CASSLQGAGNTIYF. The CDR3 nucleotides are TGCGCCAGCAGCCTACAGGGGGCTGGAAACACCATATATTTT.

The chain couples TRBV19 to TRBJ1-5; D might be TRBD1 (5 bases). V gave up 4 bases and J gave up 1 base, with 8 bases separating them. The V gene's germline CDR1 is LNHDA and CDR2 SQIVND (reference sequence). This CDR3 spans 14 amino acids. CDR3 residues: CASSTRQSNQPQHF. The CDR3 bases are TGTGCCAGTAGTACCAGACAGAGCAATCAGCCCCAGCATTTT.

V is TRBV30 and J is TRBJ1-5; 9 bases fit TRBD1. Germline V gives CDR1 GTSNPN, CDR2 SVGIG (reference sequence). The CDR3 has 15 residues. V gave up 7 bases and J gave up 5 bases; unmatched junction bases: 12. CDR3 nucleotide sequence: TGTGCCTATAGCCCGGGACAGGGAGGAGATCAGCCCCAGCATTTT. It translates to CAYSPGQGGDQPQHF.

The V gene is TRBV29-1, the J gene TRBJ2-7; no clear D. The CDR3 is 13 residues long. Germline V gene data show CDR1 as SQVTM and CDR2 as ANQGSEA. V was trimmed by 4 bases and J by 0 bases, leaving 10 bases between them. CDR3 in DNA: TGCAGCGTTGTTTTCCCCCACTCCTACGAGCAGTACTTC. This encodes CSVVFPHSYEQYF.

The rearrangement joins TRBV10-1 to TRBJ2-7; 10 bases are shared with TRBD2. The CDR3 sequence is 14 residues long. Per the germline V gene, CDR1 is WNHNN and CDR2 is SYGVQD (reference sequence). V trimming: 6 bases; J trimming: 1 base; junction bases outside the gene matches: 3. The CDR3 is CASSQAGGSYEQYF. Written as DNA, the CDR3 is TGCGCCAGCAGCCAAGCGGGGGGGTCCTACGAGCAGTACTTC.

The gene calls are TRBV16 and TRBJ2-7; 7 bases match TRBD1. The CDR3 runs 19 residues. Germline V gives CDR1 KGHSY, CDR2 FQNENV. V gave up 4 bases and J gave up 3 bases; unmatched junction bases: 21. The CDR3 reads CASSLTKTSLTGDGYEQYF. Written as DNA, the CDR3 is TGTGCCAGCAGCCTGACTAAAACATCTCTCACAGGGGATGGCTACGAGCAGTACTTC.

This clone has more than one count but fewer than ten. This chain joins TRBV11-2 and TRBJ1-1; D gene unclear. Per germline, CDR1 SGHAT and CDR2 FQNNGV. Trimming stripped 5 bases from V and 7 bases from J, with 11 bases between. The CDR3 covers 12 residues. CDR3 loop: CASSPLRNEAFF. The CDR3 DNA sequence: TGTGCCAGCAGCCCCCTGAGGAATGAAGCTTTCTTT.